Shown below are 8 T cell receptor beta chains from a single sample sequenced in a study of control samples from healthy donors and cancer patients. Some clones are missing from TCRdb's copy, which holds only in-frame ones; the method was immunoSEQ multiplex PCR. This table has about 140,000 clones, under 90% appearing once. Sequencing was done on a sample of blood. The source of these receptors is a young man in good health.

DNA of the CDR3: TGTGCCAGCAGCCACCCCCAACAGGCGCTGGCGTATGGCTACACCTTC. Translation: CASSHPQQALAYGYTF. This rearrangement joins TRBV4-2 to TRBJ1-2; perhaps TRBD1 as D (5 bases). CDR3 length: 16 residues. The V gene lost 3 bases and the J gene lost 5 bases, with 19 bases spanning the gap. CDR1 LGHNA and CDR2 YNFKEQ come from the germline V gene.

This clone was seen a few times. The chain couples TRBV6-5 to TRBJ2-1; tentatively, D is TRBD2 (6 bases). Germline V lookup: CDR1 MNHEY, CDR2 SVGAGI. Trimming took 0 bases from V and 10 from J, leaving 16 bases between them. The CDR3 sequence is 15 residues long. The CDR3 sequence is CASSYSSRRGGEQFF. DNA of the CDR3: TGTGCCAGCAGTTACTCGTCTCGGAGGGGCGGGGAGCAGTTCTTC.

The rearrangement joins TRBV23-1 to TRBJ1-1, with 7 bases fitting TRBD1. TRBV23-1 is designated an ORF whose function remains uncertain. Trimming removed 0 bases from V and 0 bases from J; junction bases left unmatched: 4. This CDR3 spans 16 amino acids. CDR3 amino acids: CASSQSGGRMNTEAFF. Here the CDR3 DNA reads TGCGCCAGCAGTCAATCAGGGGGCCGAATGAACACTGAAGCTTTCTTT.

This rearrangement joins TRBV18 to TRBJ1-2, with no clear D. The ends were cut back, 2 bases at V and 3 bases at J, with 13 bases in the middle. There are 15 residues in the CDR3. Germline CDR1 is KGHSH and CDR2 is LQKENI. The CDR3 nucleotides are TGTGCCAGCTCACCAGGGAGTTACGGTTACTATGGCTACACCTTC. Translating gives CASSPGSYGYYGYTF.

The chain employs TRBV7-9 and TRBJ2-7; perhaps TRBD1 as D (6 bases). Germline CDR1 is SEHNR and CDR2 is FQNEAQ (reference sequence). The CDR3 sequence is 18 residues long. V gave up 4 bases and J gave up 1 base, with 23 bases separating them. The CDR3 here is CASSSPTRGPLGSYEQYF. In DNA, the CDR3 is TGTGCCAGCAGCTCCCCCACCAGGGGACCCTTAGGGTCCTACGAGCAGTACTTC.

This clone showed up just a few times. The V gene is TRBV6-5, the J gene TRBJ1-6; D call uncertain. Germline CDR1 is MNHEY and CDR2 is SVGAGI. The V and J ends lost 6 bases and 6 bases respectively, with 3 bases between them. The CDR3 has 11 residues. DNA for the CDR3: TGTGCCAGCAGCAGTAATTCACCCCTCCACTTT. Amino acids: CASSSNSPLHF.

The chain couples TRBV4-1 to TRBJ2-1; tentative D call: TRBD2 (5 bases). V was trimmed by 2 bases and J by 8 bases, leaving 13 bases between them. The CDR3 consists of 14 residues. The germline V gene encodes CDR1 MGHRA and CDR2 YSYEKL. CDR3 loop: CASSQSLDFYEQFF. CDR3 nucleotide sequence: TGCGCCAGCAGCCAATCACTGGACTTCTATGAGCAGTTCTTC.

V is TRBV11-3 and J is TRBJ2-7; 7 nucleotides align to TRBD2. V dropped 5 bases and J dropped 6; count of bases not matched to a gene: 13. The CDR3 runs to 15 residues. In germline, CDR1 is SGHNT, CDR2 YENEEA. CDR3 sequence: CASSLREGSTTEQYF. The DNA of the CDR3 is TGTGCCAGCAGCCTAAGGGAGGGGTCCACGACCGAGCAGTACTTC.